This T cell receptor (beta chain) is from a study of regulatory T cells in long-lasting Graves disease. Time point meaning: persistent/refractory GD, antithyroid drugs over 5 years with positive TRAb. The TCR library used RNA extracted from PBMCs. The CDR3 runs to 15 residues. The germline V and J ends were trimmed by 2 bases and 5 bases, with 16 bases remaining between them. Germline loops: CDR1 SGHKS, CDR2 YYEKEE (reference sequence). Combining iRepertoire HTBI primers with Arm-PCR of CDR3 regions, the authors built TCR beta libraries. TCRdb reanalysed the multiplex PCR reads using MiXCR and keeps one entry per CDR3 protein. This sample carries roughly 450,000 distinct CDR3 sequences, around a fifth of them seen once, and the ten largest clones take around 13%. The table lists this clonotype with a few counts.

V usage is TRBV5-5 and J usage is TRBJ2-5; TRBD1 might be the D (5 bases). The TCR comes from a female donor with Graves disease. The sample here was peripheral blood mononuclear cells (PBMCs), taken when the disease was refractory, from a patient treated with antithyroid drugs. CDR3 residues: CASSFSASGAETQYF. CDR3 coding DNA: TGTGCCAGCAGCTTCTCGGCTAGTGGGGCGGAGACCCAGTACTTC.